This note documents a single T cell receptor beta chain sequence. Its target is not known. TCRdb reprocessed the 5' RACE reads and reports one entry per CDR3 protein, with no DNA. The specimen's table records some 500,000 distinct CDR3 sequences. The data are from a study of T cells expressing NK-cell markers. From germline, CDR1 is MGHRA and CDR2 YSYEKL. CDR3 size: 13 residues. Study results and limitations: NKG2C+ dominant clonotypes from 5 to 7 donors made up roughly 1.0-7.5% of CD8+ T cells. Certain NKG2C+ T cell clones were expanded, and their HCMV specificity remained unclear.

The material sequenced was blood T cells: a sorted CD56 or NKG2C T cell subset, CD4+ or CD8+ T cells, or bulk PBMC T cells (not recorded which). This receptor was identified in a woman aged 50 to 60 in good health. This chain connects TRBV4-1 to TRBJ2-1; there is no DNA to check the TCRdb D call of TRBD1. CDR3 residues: CASSMDRGSQQFF.